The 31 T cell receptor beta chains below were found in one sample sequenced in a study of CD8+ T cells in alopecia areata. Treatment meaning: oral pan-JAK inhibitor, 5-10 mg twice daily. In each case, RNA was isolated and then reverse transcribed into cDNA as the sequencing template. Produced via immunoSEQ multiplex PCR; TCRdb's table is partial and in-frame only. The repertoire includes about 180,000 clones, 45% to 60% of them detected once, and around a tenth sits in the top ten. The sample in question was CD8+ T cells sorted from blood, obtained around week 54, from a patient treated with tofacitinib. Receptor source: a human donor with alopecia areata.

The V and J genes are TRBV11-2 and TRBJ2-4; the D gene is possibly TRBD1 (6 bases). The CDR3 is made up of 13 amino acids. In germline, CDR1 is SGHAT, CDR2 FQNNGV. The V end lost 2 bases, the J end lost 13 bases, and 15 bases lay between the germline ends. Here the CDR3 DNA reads TGTGCCAGCAGCTTATCACCCCCGGGACAACAGTACTTC. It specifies CASSLSPPGQQYF.

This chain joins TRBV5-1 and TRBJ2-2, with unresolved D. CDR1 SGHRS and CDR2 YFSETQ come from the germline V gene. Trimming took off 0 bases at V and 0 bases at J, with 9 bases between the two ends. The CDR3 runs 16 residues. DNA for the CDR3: TGCGCCAGCAGCTTGGATTACGGAGCGAACACCGGGGAGCTGTTTTTT. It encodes CASSLDYGANTGELFF.

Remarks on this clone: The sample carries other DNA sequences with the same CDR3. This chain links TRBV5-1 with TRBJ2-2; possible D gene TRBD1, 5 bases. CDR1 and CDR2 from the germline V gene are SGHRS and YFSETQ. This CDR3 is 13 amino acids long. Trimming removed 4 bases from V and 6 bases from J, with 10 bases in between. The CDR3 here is CASSLGEAGELFF. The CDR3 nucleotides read TGCGCCAGCAGCCTAGGGGAAGCCGGGGAGCTGTTTTTT.

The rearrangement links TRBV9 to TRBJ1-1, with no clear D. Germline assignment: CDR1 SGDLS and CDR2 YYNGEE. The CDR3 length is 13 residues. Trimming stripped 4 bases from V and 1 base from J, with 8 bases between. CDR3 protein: CASSPGPNTEAFF. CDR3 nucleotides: TGTGCCAGCAGCCCGGGCCCGAACACTGAAGCTTTCTTT.

The CDR3 spells CSVIGLAGLQETQYF. The CDR3 DNA follows: TGCAGCGTTATAGGACTAGCGGGGTTACAAGAGACCCAGTACTTC. The chain carries TRBV29-1 and TRBJ2-5, with TRBD2 matching 12 bases. The CDR3 length is 15 residues. Germline V lookup: CDR1 SQVTM, CDR2 ANQGSEA. V lost 5 bases to trimming and J lost 2 bases; unmatched junction nucleotides: 6.

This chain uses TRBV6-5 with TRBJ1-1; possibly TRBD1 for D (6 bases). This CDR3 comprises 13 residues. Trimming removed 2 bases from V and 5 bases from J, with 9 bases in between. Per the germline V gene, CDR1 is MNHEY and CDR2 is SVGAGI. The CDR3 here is CASSYLQGTEAFF. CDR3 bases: TGTGCCAGCAGTTACCTACAGGGAACTGAAGCTTTCTTT.

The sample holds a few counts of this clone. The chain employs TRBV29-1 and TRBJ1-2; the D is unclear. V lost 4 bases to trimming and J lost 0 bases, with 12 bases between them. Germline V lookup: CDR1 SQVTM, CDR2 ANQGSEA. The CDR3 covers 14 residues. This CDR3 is CSVVSDIANYGYTF. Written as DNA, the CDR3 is TGCAGCGTTGTGAGTGACATAGCTAACTATGGCTACACCTTC.

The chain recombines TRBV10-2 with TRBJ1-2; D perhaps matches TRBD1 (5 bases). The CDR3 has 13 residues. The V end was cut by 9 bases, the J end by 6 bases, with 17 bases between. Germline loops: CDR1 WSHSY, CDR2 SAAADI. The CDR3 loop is CASTKGLGHGYTF. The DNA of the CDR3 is TGCGCCAGTACGAAGGGACTTGGTCATGGCTACACCTTC.

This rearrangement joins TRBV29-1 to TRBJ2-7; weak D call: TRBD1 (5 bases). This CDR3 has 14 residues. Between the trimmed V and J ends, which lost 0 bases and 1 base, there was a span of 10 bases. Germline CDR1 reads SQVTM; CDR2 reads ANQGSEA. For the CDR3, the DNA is TGCAGCGTTGAAGACCCAGGGCAATCCTACGAGCAGTACTTC. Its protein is CSVEDPGQSYEQYF.

In nucleotides, the CDR3 is TGTGCCAGCAGTTACAGTGGGGAGACTGGCTACACCTTC. Amino acid sequence: CASSYSGETGYTF. V gene TRBV6-5 combines with J gene TRBJ1-2; no firm D call. Germline V lookup: CDR1 MNHEY, CDR2 SVGAGI. V dropped 2 bases and J dropped 7 bases, with 11 bases sitting between them. This CDR3 has 13 residues.

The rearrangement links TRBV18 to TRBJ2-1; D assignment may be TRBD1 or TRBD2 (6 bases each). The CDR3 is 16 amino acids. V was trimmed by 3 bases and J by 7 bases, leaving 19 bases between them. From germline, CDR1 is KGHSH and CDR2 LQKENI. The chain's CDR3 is CASSPNPTRRGNEQFF. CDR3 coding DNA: TGTGCCAGCTCACCTAACCCAACCCGGAGGGGGAATGAGCAGTTCTTC.

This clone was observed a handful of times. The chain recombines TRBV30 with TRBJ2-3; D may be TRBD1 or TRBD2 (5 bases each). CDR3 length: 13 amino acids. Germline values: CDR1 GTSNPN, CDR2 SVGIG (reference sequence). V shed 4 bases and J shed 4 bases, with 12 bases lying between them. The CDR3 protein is CAWNLGVADTQYF. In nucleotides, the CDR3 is TGTGCCTGGAACCTGGGGGTAGCAGATACGCAGTATTTT. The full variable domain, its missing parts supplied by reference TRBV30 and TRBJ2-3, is SQTIHQWPATLVQPVGSPLSLECTVEGTSNPNLYWYRQAAGRGLQLLFYSVGIGQISSEVPQNLSASRPQDRQFILSSKKLLLSDSGFYLCAWNLGVADTQYFGPGTRLTVL.

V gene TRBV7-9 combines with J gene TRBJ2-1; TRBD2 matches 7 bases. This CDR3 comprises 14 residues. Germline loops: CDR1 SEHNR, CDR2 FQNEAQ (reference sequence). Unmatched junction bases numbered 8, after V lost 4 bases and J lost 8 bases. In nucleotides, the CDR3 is TGTGCCAGCAGCTCCGGGCCCCGGGAGGATGAGCAGTTCTTC. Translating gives CASSSGPREDEQFF.

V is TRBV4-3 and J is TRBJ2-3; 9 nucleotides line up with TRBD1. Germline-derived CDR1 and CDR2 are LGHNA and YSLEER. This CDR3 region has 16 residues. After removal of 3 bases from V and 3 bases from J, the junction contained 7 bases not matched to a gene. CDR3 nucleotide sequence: TGCGCCAGCAGCCATCAGGACAGGGGCGTGACAGATACGCAGTATTTT. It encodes CASSHQDRGVTDTQYF.

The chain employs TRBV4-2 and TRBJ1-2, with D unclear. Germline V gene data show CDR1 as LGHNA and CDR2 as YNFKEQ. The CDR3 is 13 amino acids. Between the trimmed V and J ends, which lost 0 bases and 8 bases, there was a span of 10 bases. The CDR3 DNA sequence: TGTGCCAGCAGCCAAGAAGGCAGATCGGGCTACACCTTC. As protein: CASSQEGRSGYTF.

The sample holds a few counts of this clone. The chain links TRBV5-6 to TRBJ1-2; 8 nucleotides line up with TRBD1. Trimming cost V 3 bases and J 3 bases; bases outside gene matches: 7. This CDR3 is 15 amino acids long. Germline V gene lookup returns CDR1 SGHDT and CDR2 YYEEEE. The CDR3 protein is CASSWMTGAYYGYTF. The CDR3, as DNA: TGTGCCAGCAGCTGGATGACAGGGGCGTACTATGGCTACACCTTC.

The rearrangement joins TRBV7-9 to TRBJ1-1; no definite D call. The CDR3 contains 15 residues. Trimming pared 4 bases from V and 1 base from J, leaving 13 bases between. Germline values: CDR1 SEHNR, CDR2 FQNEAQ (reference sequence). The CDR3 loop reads CASSSYRSPNTEAFF. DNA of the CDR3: TGTGCCAGCAGCTCCTACCGCAGCCCGAACACTGAAGCTTTCTTT. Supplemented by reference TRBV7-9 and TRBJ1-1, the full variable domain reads DTGVSQNPRHKITKRGQNVTFRCDPISEHNRLYWYRQTLGQGPEFLTYFQNEAQLEKSRLLSDRFSAERPKGSFSTLEIQRTEQGDSAMYLCASSSYRSPNTEAFFGQGTRLTVV.

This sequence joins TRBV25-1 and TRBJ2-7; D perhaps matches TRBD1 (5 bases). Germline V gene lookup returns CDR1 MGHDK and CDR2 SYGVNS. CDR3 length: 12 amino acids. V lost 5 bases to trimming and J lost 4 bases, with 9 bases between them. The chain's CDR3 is CASSQGRYEQYF. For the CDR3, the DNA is TGTGCCAGCAGTCAGGGTCGGTACGAGCAGTACTTC.

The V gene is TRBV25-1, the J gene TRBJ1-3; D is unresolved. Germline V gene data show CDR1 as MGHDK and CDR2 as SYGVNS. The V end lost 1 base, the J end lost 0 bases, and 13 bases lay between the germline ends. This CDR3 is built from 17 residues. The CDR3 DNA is TGTGCCAGCAGTGAATTAGATTTTACGAGCTCTGGAAACACCATATATTTT. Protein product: CASSELDFTSSGNTIYF.

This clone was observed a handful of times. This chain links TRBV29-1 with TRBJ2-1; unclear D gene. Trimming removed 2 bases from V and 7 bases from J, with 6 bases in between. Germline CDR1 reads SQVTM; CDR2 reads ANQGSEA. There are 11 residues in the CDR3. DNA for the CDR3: TGCAGCGTTGAATTGCTTAATGAGCAGTTCTTC. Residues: CSVELLNEQFF.

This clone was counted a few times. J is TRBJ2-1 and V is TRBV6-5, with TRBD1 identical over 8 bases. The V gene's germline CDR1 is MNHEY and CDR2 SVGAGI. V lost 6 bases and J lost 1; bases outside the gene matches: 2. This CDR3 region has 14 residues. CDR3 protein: CASSWTGSYNEQFF. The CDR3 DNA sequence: TGTGCCAGCAGCTGGACAGGGTCCTACAATGAGCAGTTCTTC.

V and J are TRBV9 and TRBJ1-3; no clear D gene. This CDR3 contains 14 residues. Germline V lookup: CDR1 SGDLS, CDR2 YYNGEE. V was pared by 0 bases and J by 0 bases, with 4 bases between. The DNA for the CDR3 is TGTGCCAGCAGCGTAGCTGACTCTGGAAACACCATATATTTT. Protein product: CASSVADSGNTIYF.

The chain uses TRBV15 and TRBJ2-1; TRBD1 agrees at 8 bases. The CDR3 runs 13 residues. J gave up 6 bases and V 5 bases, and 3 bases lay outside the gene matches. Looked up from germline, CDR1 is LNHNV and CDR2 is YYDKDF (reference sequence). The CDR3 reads CATSPDRVNEQFF. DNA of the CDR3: TGTGCCACCAGCCCGGACAGGGTCAATGAGCAGTTCTTC.

The CDR3 protein is CASSLMIGAYEQYF. Here the CDR3 DNA reads TGTGCCAGCAGCCTTATGATAGGAGCCTACGAGCAGTACTTC. The rearrangement joins TRBV7-9 to TRBJ2-7; no definite D call. V lost 5 bases, J lost 2 bases, and 13 bases lay in between. In germline, CDR1 is SEHNR, CDR2 FQNEAQ (reference sequence). There are 14 residues in the CDR3. The full variable domain, with the rest looked up from reference TRBV7-9 and TRBJ2-7, is DTGVSQNPRHKITKRGQNVTFRCDPISEHNRLYWYRQTLGQGPEFLTYFQNEAQLEKSRLLSDRFSAERPKGSFSTLEIQRTEQGDSAMYLCASSLMIGAYEQYFGPGTRLTVT.

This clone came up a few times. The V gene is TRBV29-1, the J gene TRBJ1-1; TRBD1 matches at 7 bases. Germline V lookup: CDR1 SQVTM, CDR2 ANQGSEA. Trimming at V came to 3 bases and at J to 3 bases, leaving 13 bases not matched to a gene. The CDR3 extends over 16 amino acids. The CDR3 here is CSVDLGGTGAHTEAFF. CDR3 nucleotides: TGCAGCGTTGACCTGGGAGGTACAGGGGCACACACTGAAGCTTTCTTT.

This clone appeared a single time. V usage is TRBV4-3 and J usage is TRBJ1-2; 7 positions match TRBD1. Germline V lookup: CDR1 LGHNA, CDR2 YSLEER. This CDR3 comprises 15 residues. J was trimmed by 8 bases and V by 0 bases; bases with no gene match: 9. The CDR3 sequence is CASSQDPATGEGYTF. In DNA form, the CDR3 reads TGCGCCAGCAGCCAAGATCCCGCTACAGGGGAGGGCTACACCTTC.

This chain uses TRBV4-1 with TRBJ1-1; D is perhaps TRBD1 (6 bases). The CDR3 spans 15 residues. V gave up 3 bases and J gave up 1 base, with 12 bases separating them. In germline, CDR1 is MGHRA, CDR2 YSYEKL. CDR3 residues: CASSQHGQRNTEAFF. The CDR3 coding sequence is TGCGCCAGCAGCCAGCACGGACAGAGGAACACTGAAGCTTTCTTT.

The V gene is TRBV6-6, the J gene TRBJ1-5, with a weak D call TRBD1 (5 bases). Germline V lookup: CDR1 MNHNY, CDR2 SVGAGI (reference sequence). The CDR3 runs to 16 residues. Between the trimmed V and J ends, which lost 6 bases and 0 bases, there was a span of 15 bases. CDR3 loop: CASRPATAISNQPQHF. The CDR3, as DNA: TGTGCCAGCAGGCCAGCGACAGCTATTAGCAATCAGCCCCAGCATTTT.

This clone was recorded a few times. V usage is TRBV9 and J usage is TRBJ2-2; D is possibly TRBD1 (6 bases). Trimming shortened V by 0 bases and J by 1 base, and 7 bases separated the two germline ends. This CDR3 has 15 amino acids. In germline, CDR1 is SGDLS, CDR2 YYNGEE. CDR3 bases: TGTGCCAGCAGCGTAGGGGGGCTGAACACCGGGGAGCTGTTTTTT. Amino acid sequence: CASSVGGLNTGELFF.

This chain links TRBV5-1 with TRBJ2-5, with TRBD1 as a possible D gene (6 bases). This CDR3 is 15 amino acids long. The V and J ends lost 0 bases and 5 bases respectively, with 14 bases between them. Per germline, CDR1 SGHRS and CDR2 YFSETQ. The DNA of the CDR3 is TGCGCCAGCAGCTTGGCAACAGGGAGTCTGGAGACCCAGTACTTC. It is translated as CASSLATGSLETQYF. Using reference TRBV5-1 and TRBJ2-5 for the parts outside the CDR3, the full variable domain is KAGVTQTPRYLIKTRGQQVTLSCSPISGHRSVSWYQQTPGQGLQFLFEYFSETQRNKGNFPGRFSGRQFSNSRSEMNVSTLELGDSALYLCASSLATGSLETQYFGPGTRLLVL.

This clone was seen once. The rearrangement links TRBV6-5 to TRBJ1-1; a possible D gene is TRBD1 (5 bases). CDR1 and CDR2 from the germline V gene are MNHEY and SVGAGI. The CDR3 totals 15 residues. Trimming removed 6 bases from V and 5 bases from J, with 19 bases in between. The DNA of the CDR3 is TGTGCCAGCAGCGCCCTTAAAGCGGGGGTGACTGAAGCTTTCTTT. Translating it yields CASSALKAGVTEAFF.